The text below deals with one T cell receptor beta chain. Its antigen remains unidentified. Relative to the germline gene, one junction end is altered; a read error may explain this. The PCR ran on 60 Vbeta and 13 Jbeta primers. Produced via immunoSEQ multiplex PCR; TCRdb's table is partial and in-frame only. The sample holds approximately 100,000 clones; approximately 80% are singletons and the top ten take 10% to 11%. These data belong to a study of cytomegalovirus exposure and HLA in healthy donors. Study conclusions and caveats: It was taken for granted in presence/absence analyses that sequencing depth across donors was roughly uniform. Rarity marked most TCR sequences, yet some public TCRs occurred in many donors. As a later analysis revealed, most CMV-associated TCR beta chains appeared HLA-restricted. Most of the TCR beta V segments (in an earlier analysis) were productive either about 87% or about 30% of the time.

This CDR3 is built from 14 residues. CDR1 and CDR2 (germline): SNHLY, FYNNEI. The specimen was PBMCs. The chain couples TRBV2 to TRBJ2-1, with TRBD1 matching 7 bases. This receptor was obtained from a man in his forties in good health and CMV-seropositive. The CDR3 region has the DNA TGTGCCGGCAGGGACAGTGCTTACATCAATGAGCAGTTCTTC. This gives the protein CAGRDSAYINEQFF.